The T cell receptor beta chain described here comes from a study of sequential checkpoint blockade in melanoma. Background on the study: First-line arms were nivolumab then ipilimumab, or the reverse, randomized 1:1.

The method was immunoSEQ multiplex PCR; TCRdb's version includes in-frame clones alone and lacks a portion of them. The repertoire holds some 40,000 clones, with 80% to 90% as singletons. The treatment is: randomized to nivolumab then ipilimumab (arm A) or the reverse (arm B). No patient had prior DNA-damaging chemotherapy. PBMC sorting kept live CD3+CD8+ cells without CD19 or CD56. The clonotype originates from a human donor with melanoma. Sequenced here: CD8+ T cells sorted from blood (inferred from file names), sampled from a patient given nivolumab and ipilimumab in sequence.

The DNA of the CDR3 is TGTGCCAGCTCCGAGGGGACTAGCGGGATCTACGAGCAGTACTTC. Its translation is CASSEGTSGIYEQYF. The chain carries TRBV13 and TRBJ2-7; TRBD2 aligns across 13 bases. The CDR3 spans 15 residues. Germline lookup yields CDR1 PRHDT and CDR2 FYEKMQ (reference sequence). The ends lost 8 bases at V and 3 bases at J; junction bases unmatched: 7. The full variable domain, its missing parts supplied by reference TRBV13 and TRBJ2-7, is AAGVIQSPRHLIKEKRETATLKCYPIPRHDTVYWYQQGPGQDPQFLISFYEKMQSDKGSIPDRFSAQQFSDYHSELNMSSLELGDSALYFCASSEGTSGIYEQYFGPGTRLTVT.